This TCR beta chain came from a study of high-grade serous ovarian cancer treatment subgroups. Study as a whole: On average, around 15,000 reads and several thousand unique TCR beta rearrangements were obtained per sample.

Concerning this clone: Its specificity is not known.

Whole-study results and caveats: Without spatial data, bulk sequencing limits insight into HGSC tumor diversity. Same-patient tumor repertoires overlapped at roughly 0.095 to 0.79; different patients barely overlapped. TCR relatedness rose with neoantigen level and trended with mutation load.

The tumor samples were collected prior to definitive surgery or chemotherapy. The protocol was immunoSEQ multiplex PCR, while the TCRdb copy is restricted to in-frame clones and leaves out a portion. The repertoire holds 30,000 or so clones, with around 80% as singletons. The CDR3 has 13 residues. The V and J ends lost 5 bases and 4 bases, in that order; junction bases with no gene match: 3. The germline gives CDR1 SEHNR, CDR2 FQNEAQ (reference sequence). The chain has TRBV7-9 and TRBJ1-2; 8 bases agree with TRBD1. The specimen sequenced was tumor tissue. The sequence derives from a human donor with high-grade serous ovarian cancer. The CDR3 reads CASSPTGAYGYTF. The CDR3 DNA is TGTGCCAGCAGCCCGACAGGGGCCTATGGCTACACCTTC.